What follows is one TCR beta chain and its context. Its antigen is not identified. Sequencing used immunoSEQ multiplex PCR; TCRdb keeps in-frame clones, though not all of them. The top ten hold approximately 10% of the sample, which has about 30,000 clones, roughly 75% seen once. This specimen belongs to a study of a mutant IDH1 vaccine in newly diagnosed glioma. About the research overall: Vaccination started 4-6 weeks after radiotherapy alone, or with temozolomide cycles. Prior therapy was radiotherapy, temozolomide, or both; most received both.

Time point indicated: week 35, safety follow-up. Vaccination comprised doses that each held 300 ug of mutant IDH1 20-mer peptide, plus topical imiquimod. Vaccinations, eight in total, occurred in weeks 1, 3, 5, 7, 11, 15, 19, 23. Study-level points and caveats: The study observed vaccine-induced immune responses in 90% to 95% of patients.

Germline loops: CDR1 LNHDA, CDR2 SQIVND (reference sequence). J lost 6 bases, V lost 9 bases, and 8 bases had no gene match. The CDR3 sequence is 13 residues long. The J gene is TRBJ1-5, the V gene TRBV19, with 7 positions matching TRBD1. This TCR was sampled from a woman aged 40 to 49 with glioma. The material was PBMCs, obtained from a glioma patient whose treatment included an IDH1 peptide vaccine. DNA of the CDR3: TGTGCCAGCTTAGACAGGGATACTCAGCCCCAGCATTTT. Amino acids: CASLDRDTQPQHF. The full variable domain, its missing parts supplied by reference TRBV19 and TRBJ1-5, is DGGITQSPKYLFRKEGQNVTLSCEQNLNHDAMYWYRQDPGQGLRLIYYSQIVNDFQKGDIAEGYSVSREKKESFPLTVTSAQKNPTAFYLCASLDRDTQPQHFGDGTRLSIL.